The 8 T cell receptor beta chains in this list originate from one sample, sequenced in a study of T-cell reconstitution after alpha-beta-depleted transplantation in children. Unique molecular identifiers were incorporated when the TCRbeta library was constructed. From the PCR reads, TCRdb called clonotypes with MiXCR, one entry per CDR3 protein. The table includes approximately 130,000 distinct CDR3 sequences, about 9.6% detected once. Sequencing used PBMCs, mostly from graft donor cells, obtained 180 days after TCRalphabeta/CD19-depleted stem cell transplant. The source is a girl under three years old who had a stem cell transplant for combined immunodeficiency, so the T cells may come from the graft donor.

The chain recombines TRBV12-3 or TRBV12-4 with TRBJ1-2; D is unresolved. CDR3 length: 15 residues. Trimming removed 1 base at V and 3 bases at J, with 12 bases between. In DNA, the CDR3 is TGTGCCAGCAGTTTAGGGAGTTCAACTCACTATGGCTACACCTTC. As protein: CASSLGSSTHYGYTF.

This clonotype has a count of ten or more. J is TRBJ1-5 and V is TRBV10-3; D not resolved. The V gene lost 3 bases and the J gene lost 2 bases, with 17 bases spanning the gap. Germline-derived CDR1 and CDR2 are ENHRY and SYGVKD. The CDR3 extends over 17 amino acids. As DNA, the CDR3 is TGTGCCATCAGTGATTGGGCCCCCGGAAAGGGCAATCAGCCCCAGCATTTT. Its translation: CAISDWAPGKGNQPQHF.

The sample holds a few counts of this clonotype. The V and J genes are TRBV29-1 and TRBJ2-6, with 8 bases lining up with TRBD1. In germline, CDR1 is SQVTM, CDR2 ANQGSEA. The CDR3 sequence is 18 residues long. With 6 bases clipped from V and 0 bases from J, the junction kept 13 bases outside the gene matches. CDR3 nucleotides: TGCAGCGTAGATCGGACAGGGCTACGTTGCTCTGGGGCCAACGTCCTGACTTTC. It translates to CSVDRTGLRCSGANVLTF.

This clonotype was counted only a few times. The rearrangement uses TRBV7-2 and TRBJ2-4; D is unresolved. This CDR3 region has 14 residues. V lost 5 bases and J 7 bases, leaving 15 bases between the germline ends. Germline assignment: CDR1 SGHTA and CDR2 FQGNSA. CDR3 coding DNA: TGTGCCAGCAGCCCGGGTGTGTCTGGGAACATTCAGTACTTC. Residues: CASSPGVSGNIQYF.

This clonotype occurred a few times. The genes are TRBV5-1 and TRBJ2-4, with D tentatively TRBD2 (6 bases). Per germline, CDR1 SGHRS and CDR2 YFSETQ. V lost 2 bases and J 1 base, leaving 19 bases between the germline ends. This CDR3 has 18 residues. The CDR3 DNA follows: TGCGCCAGCAGCTTCACCCAGGGTGGAGGGGACGCCAAAAACATTCAGTACTTC. It yields the protein CASSFTQGGGDAKNIQYF.

This clonotype was seen only a few times. The chain recombines TRBV7-7 with TRBJ2-1; the D gene is possibly TRBD2 (6 bases). The CDR3 contains 15 residues. Trimming pared 6 bases from V and 0 bases from J, leaving 12 bases between. Per germline, CDR1 SSHAT and CDR2 FNYEAQ (reference sequence). The CDR3 is CASSPTRSSYNEQFF. CDR3 DNA: TGTGCCAGCAGTCCGACTAGGAGCTCCTACAATGAGCAGTTCTTC. The whole variable domain, filled in from reference TRBV7-7 and TRBJ2-1, reads GAGVSQSPRYKVTKRGQDVTLRCDPISSHATLYWYQQALGQGPEFLTYFNYEAQPDKSGLPSDRFSAERPEGSISTLTIQRTEQRDSAMYRCASSPTRSSYNEQFFGPGTRLTVL.

V and J are TRBV12-3 or TRBV12-4 and TRBJ1-1, with D unclear. The CDR3 is 13 amino acids. V lost 3 bases to trimming and J lost 1 base, with 6 bases between them. In DNA form, the CDR3 reads TGTGCCAGCAGTTTTGGCAAGAACACTGAAGCTTTCTTT. As protein: CASSFGKNTEAFF.

This clonotype was observed a few times. This rearrangement joins TRBV12-3 or TRBV12-4 to TRBJ2-2; TRBD1 might be the D (5 bases). V dropped 5 bases and J dropped 6 bases, with 10 bases sitting between them. The CDR3 covers 13 residues. CDR3: CASSQGPPGELFF. CDR3 in DNA: TGTGCCAGCAGTCAGGGCCCACCCGGGGAGCTGTTTTTT.